This TCR beta chain was found in a study of T cells in Graves' hyperthyroidism and ophthalmopathy. CDR3 length: 19 residues. CDR1 and CDR2 from the germline V gene are MGHRA and YSYEKL. Trimming removed 0 bases from V and 2 bases from J; junction bases left unmatched: 13. The investigators amplified TCR beta CDR3 regions from RNA transcripts. The HTBI set primed first-round TCR CDR3 RT-PCR. TCRdb re-derived calls from the multiplex PCR reads in MiXCR, one entry per CDR3 protein. The sample holds fewer than 450,000 distinct CDR3 sequences, about 14% seen once. Study results and caveats: Median prediction lead before ophthalmopathy onset was 6.5 months with the model.

There are a few counts of this clonotype. Its cognate antigen is unknown. The chain links TRBV4-1 to TRBJ2-7, with 10 nucleotides matching TRBD2. The sequencing sample was made of blood. This receptor was identified in a man aged 45-65 years with Graves' ophthalmopathy. Here the CDR3 reads CASSQDLRTRLAGAYEQYF. As DNA, the CDR3 is TGCGCCAGCAGCCAAGATTTACGGACACGGCTAGCGGGGGCCTACGAGCAGTACTTC.